The 4 T cell receptor beta chains below were found in one sample sequenced in a study of blood T cell repertoires in COVID-19. Sequencing was performed with immunoSEQ multiplex PCR; in TCRdb, only in-frame clones are kept and a portion is missing. The sample contains about 480,000 clones, around 87% of which appear only once. The source material was PBMCs or T cells enriched from blood (not recorded which). The origin of the receptors is a woman aged 35 to 49 who had recovered from COVID-19.

The V gene is TRBV18, the J gene TRBJ1-1; 7 nucleotides agree with TRBD1. Germline CDR1 KGHSH, CDR2 LQKENI. V lost 2 bases to trimming and J lost 7 bases; unmatched junction nucleotides: 10. The CDR3 has 15 residues. CDR3 sequence reads: CASSPIQGDSYEAFF. In DNA, the CDR3 is TGTGCCAGCTCACCAATACAAGGGGACAGCTATGAAGCTTTCTTT.

The V call is TRBV19, the J call TRBJ2-7, with 7 bases fitting TRBD2. V lost 0 bases, J lost 0 bases, and 5 bases stayed unmatched. The CDR3 runs 16 residues. Germline V gene data show CDR1 as LNHDA and CDR2 as SQIVND (reference sequence). This chain's CDR3 is CASSIDSGGSSYEQYF. CDR3 DNA: TGTGCCAGTAGTATAGATTCCGGGGGGAGCTCCTACGAGCAGTACTTC.

This chain joins TRBV28 and TRBJ1-5, with 10 bases identical to TRBD1. Germline V gene lookup returns CDR1 MDHEN and CDR2 SYDVKM. CDR3 length: 14 residues. V shed 6 bases, J shed 6 bases, and the junction held 5 bases outside the gene matches. CDR3 sequence (DNA): TGTGCCAGCAGGCGGACAGGGGGAGGTCAGCCCCAGCATTTT. Residues: CASRRTGGGQPQHF.

This chain links TRBV5-1 with TRBJ1-4; TRBD1 matches at 10 bases. This CDR3 is built from 16 residues. The V segment lost 4 bases and the J segment 6 bases; nucleotides outside the gene matches: 9. The germline gives CDR1 SGHRS, CDR2 YFSETQ. DNA for the CDR3: TGCGCCAGCAGCGTTTCGGGACAGGGGCAATATGAAAAACTGTTTTTT. Residues: CASSVSGQGQYEKLFF.